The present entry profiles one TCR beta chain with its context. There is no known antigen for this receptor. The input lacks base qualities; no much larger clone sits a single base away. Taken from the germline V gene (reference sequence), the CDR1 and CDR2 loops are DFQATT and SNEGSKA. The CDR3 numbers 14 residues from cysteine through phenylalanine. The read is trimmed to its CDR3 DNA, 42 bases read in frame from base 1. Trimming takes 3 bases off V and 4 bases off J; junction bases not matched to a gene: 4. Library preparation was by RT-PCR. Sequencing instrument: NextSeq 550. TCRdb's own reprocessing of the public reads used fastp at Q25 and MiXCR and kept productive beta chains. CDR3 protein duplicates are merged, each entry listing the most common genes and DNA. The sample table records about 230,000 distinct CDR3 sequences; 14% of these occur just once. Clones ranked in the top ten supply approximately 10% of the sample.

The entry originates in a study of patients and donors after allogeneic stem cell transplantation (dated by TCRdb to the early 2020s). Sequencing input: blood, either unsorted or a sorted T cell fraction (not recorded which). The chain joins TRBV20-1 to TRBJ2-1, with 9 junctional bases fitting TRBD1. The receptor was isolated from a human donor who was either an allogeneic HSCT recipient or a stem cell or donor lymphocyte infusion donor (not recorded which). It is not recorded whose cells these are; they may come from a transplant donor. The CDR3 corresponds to CSASSGQGYNEQFF. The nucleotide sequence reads TGCAGTGCTAGCTCGGGACAGGGTTACAATGAGCAGTTCTTC.